The clone carrying this TCR beta chain was seen a few times. The sample is drawn from a study of blood T cell repertoires in COVID-19. Study-level information: Some COVID-19 samples were acute and others convalescent; all came from the United States, Italy and Spain. Sources were T cells, B-cell-depleted T cells, or PBMCs; the material itself was cDNA or gDNA.

The CDR3 has 15 residues. Germline assignment: CDR1 MNHNY and CDR2 SVGAGI (reference sequence). The ends lost 2 bases at V and 7 bases at J; junction bases unmatched: 11. The table came from immunoSEQ multiplex PCR; TCRdb's copy has only in-frame clones and leaves some out. The sample yields 95,000 to 120,000 clones, around 84% seen once. The sequence was obtained from a human donor in a cohort sampled during active COVID-19. V usage is TRBV6-6 and J usage is TRBJ2-7; 7 nucleotides align to TRBD1. Specimen: peripheral blood. The CDR3 loop reads CASSYRDRELGEQYF. The DNA of the CDR3 is TGTGCCAGCAGTTACCGCGACAGGGAGTTGGGAGAGCAGTACTTC.